This TCR beta chain was identified during a study of identical twins (dated by TCRdb to the mid-2010s). Looking at the study overall: To test whether fetal clonotypes persist, this study deep-sequenced TCR alpha and beta repertoires from monozygotic twins, from unrelated adults of various ages, and from cord blood. To rule out contamination, the twin experiments were replicated at different times with different library preparation protocols. The full study reports these points: Fewer insertions were carried by abundant cord blood beta clonotypes, a similar but weaker trend appeared in young adult naive repertoires, and no such trend appeared in memory repertoires. Compared with coincidental sharing between unrelated individuals, out-of-frame TCR alpha sequences shared between twins had an excess of sequences with low generation probability. Because the same donors could not be followed over many years, conclusions were based on cross-sectional statistical analysis. Excess twin sharing in beta out-of-frame sequences was weaker because fewer shared sequences lowered the signal-to-noise ratio. Zero-insertion analyses could be partly confounded by invariant T cells such as MAIT and iNKT, though diverse VJ usage argued against such confounding for most clonotypes. In monozygotic twins, recombination models systematically underestimated out-of-frame TCR alpha sharing, but the models matched the sharing seen between unrelated individuals.

The library was prepared using 5' RACE. Sequencing took place on an Illumina HiSeq 2000. Template switching added a universal primer binding site, and the final cDNA carried a unique molecular identifier that allowed TCR cDNA molecules to be counted accurately. First-strand cDNA for TCR alpha and beta chains was synthesized from specific primers in the conserved constant-segment region. Each cDNA library was double barcoded, with a SMART-Mk sample barcode plus Illumina barcodes, to control for contamination. TruSeq adapter sequences along with Illumina sample barcodes were introduced in two successive PCR steps. The TCR alpha and beta cDNA libraries were sequenced on the Illumina HiSeq platform using custom primers. As for the authors' bioinformatics: MiGEC was used to process raw reads and extract unique molecular identifiers, and MiXCR was used to find CDR3 positions. Recombination models were inferred per individual with the repgenHMM and IGoR tools using an EM algorithm. Shared clonotypes were analyzed with the tcR package in R, and sharing was normalized by the product of cloneset sizes. To study raw recombination free of thymic and clonal selection effects, out-of-frame nonproductive sequences were analyzed. The public reads were reanalyzed by TCRdb: fastp trimming at Q25, MiXCR alignment, in-frame beta chains only. Records with the same CDR3 protein are collapsed into one entry carrying the most frequent genes and DNA. These V and J calls derive from TCRdb rather than the authors' analysis. For this sample there are fewer than 350,000 distinct CDR3 sequences; approximately 8.5% appear just once. Over 2% of the sample goes to the ten largest clones.

V drops 2 bases and J drops 8 bases, leaving 6 bases in between. The germline V gene provides CDR1 SGHNT and CDR2 YENEEA. From its cysteine to its phenylalanine, the CDR3 spans 12 amino acids. Just the 36-base CDR3 DNA is kept, in frame starting at base 1. All donors were healthy Caucasians. Three pairs of female monozygotic twins, all aged roughly 18 to 29 years, made up the twin cohort. Miltenyi CD45RO+ enrichment and human naive T-cell isolation kits were used to isolate memory (CD45RO+) and naive T cells from PBMC. This clonotype has at least ten counts. Its antigen is still unknown. Base qualities were left out, and no much larger clone turns up one base away. The same sample was also studied in work on yellow fever vaccine responses in identical twins. Per the second study: According to the authors, in identical twins the way T cells responded to vaccination appeared partly convergent and partly personalized. The study precisely tracked vaccine-responding T cell clones in identical twins.

Material for sequencing was memory (CD45RO+) T cells sorted from blood. The cell subset or site label for this specimen denotes: CD45RO+ enriched T cells. The V gene is TRBV11-3 and the J gene is TRBJ2-2; the D gene lacks a confident call. The TCR sequence derives from a woman between 18 and 29 years old in good health. The CDR3 region: CASSLSIGELFF. The nucleotides are TGTGCCAGCAGCTTATCGATAGGGGAGCTGTTTTTT.